This T cell receptor beta chain was sequenced in a study of T cells expressing NK-cell markers. Study-wide context: Sorted CD3+CD56+NKG2C+, CD3+CD56+NKG2C- and CD3+CD56-NKG2C+ T cells supplied TCR beta repertoires.

What made the TCR beta cDNA was 5'RACE template switching with UMIs. TCRdb reprocessed the 5' RACE reads; each CDR3 protein has one entry and no DNA is given. The table counts about 440,000 distinct CDR3 sequences; about 7.3% lies in the top ten. CDR1 and CDR2 from the germline V gene are MNHEY and SVGEGT. The CDR3 contains 15 residues. Study-wide findings and caveats: The same clonotypes also predominated in the CD3+CD56-NKG2C+ fraction of a handful of donors. In a handful of donors, dominant CD3+CD56+NKG2C+ clones formed roughly 1.0-7.5% of CD8+ cells.

A remark on this clonotype: Antigen: not known.

The chain recombines TRBV6-2 or TRBV6-3 with TRBJ1-6. The sequence was collected from a woman between 18 and 70 years old in good health. Sequenced: blood T cells: a sorted CD56 or NKG2C T cell subset, CD4+ or CD8+ T cells, or bulk PBMC T cells (not recorded which). CDR3 in amino acids: CASSDTRRTNSPLHF.